This T cell receptor beta chain comes out of a study of shared clonotypes between healthy human individuals. Study-level background: There were three CD4 naive, three CD4 memory, two CD8 naive and one CD8 memory plates per donor.

Only in-frame clones appear in the TCRdb table, and some are missing; sequencing was by immunoSEQ multiplex PCR. This sample has more than 2,000,000 clones, with approximately 93% found just once. In its sample, this clone was seen once. Its antigen is unknown. Study outcomes and limitations: A generally larger estimated richness was seen in naive subsets than in memory subsets.

The receptor's source is a man in his late teens or twenties in good health. Some clones in this sample may be carry-over from other donors' samples. Material: naive CD4+ T cells from PBMCs. Subset specified: CD45RA+ positively selected.

CDR3 region: CAISAHHTGTGDYEQYF. The DNA for the CDR3 is TGTGCCATCAGTGCCCACCATACCGGGACAGGGGACTACGAGCAGTACTTC. The chain links TRBV10-3 to TRBJ2-7; 10 bases match TRBD1. Germline CDR1 and CDR2: ENHRY and SYGVKD. This CDR3 has 17 amino acids. Trimming took 4 bases from V and 3 from J; bases not matched to a gene: 12.